Following are 2 T cell receptor beta chains from one sample sequenced in a study of blood T cell repertoires in COVID-19. TCRdb keeps only in-frame clones here, not all; method: immunoSEQ multiplex PCR. This table has approximately 280,000 clones, under 90% appearing once. The sequencing sample was made of peripheral blood. These receptors came from a man between 50 and 59 years old with acute or convalescent COVID-19.

The chain is built from TRBV27 and TRBJ2-5, with D maybe TRBD2 (6 bases). This CDR3 is 15 amino acids long. The V end lost 3 bases, the J end lost 1 base, and 12 bases lay between the germline ends. The germline CDR1 and CDR2 sequences are MNHEY and SMNVEV (reference sequence). CDR3 region: CASSFTSPIQETQYF. DNA of the CDR3: TGTGCCAGCAGTTTTACTAGCCCGATCCAAGAGACCCAGTACTTC.

This clone was counted between two and nine times. The chain employs TRBV4-1 and TRBJ1-1; D perhaps matches TRBD1 (6 bases). This CDR3 region has 15 residues. Germline lookup yields CDR1 MGHRA and CDR2 YSYEKL. Trimming stripped 1 base from V and 5 bases from J, with 14 bases between. The CDR3 loop reads CASSQALLRGTEAFF. The CDR3 DNA reads TGCGCCAGCAGCCAAGCTCTCCTCAGGGGAACTGAAGCTTTCTTT.